The 23 T cell receptor beta chains below were found in one sample sequenced in a study of shared clonotypes between healthy human individuals. The repertoire was sequenced with immunoSEQ multiplex PCR; TCRdb's copy has only in-frame clones and lacks some. This table has 500,000 to 650,000 clones, roughly four fifths appearing once. Sequenced input: PBMCs. The source is a woman between 40 and 55 years old in good health. Some clones in this sample may be carry-over from other donors' samples.

V usage is TRBV29-1 and J usage is TRBJ2-5; 10 positions agree with TRBD1. Judging by the DNA end, TRBJ2-7 fits better; the J call may be wrong. This CDR3 comprises 11 residues. Germline assignment: CDR1 SQVTM and CDR2 ANQGSEA. This CDR3 reads CSVGTGDEQYF. The CDR3 DNA reads as TGCAGCGTAGGGACAGGGGACGAGCAGTACTTC.

Comment on this clone: Other DNA variants within this sample encode the same CDR3. The rearrangement links TRBV5-1 to TRBJ2-7; 11 bases are a match to TRBD2. The V segment lost 0 bases and the J segment 3 bases; nucleotides outside the gene matches: 2. The V gene's germline CDR1 is SGHRS and CDR2 YFSETQ. CDR3 size: 15 residues. CDR3 loop: CASSLGTSGGYEQYF. The CDR3 DNA reads as TGCGCCAGCAGCTTGGGTACTAGCGGGGGCTACGAGCAGTACTTC.

This clone was seen a handful of times. Other DNA sequences in this specimen translate into the identical CDR3. The gene calls are TRBV28 and TRBJ2-7; D is uncertain. The CDR3 runs 12 residues. V lost 5 bases to trimming and J lost 2 bases, with 7 bases between them. Germline V CDR1 and CDR2: MDHEN, SYDVKM. The CDR3, as DNA: TGTGCCAGCAGTCACCCCCCCTACGAGCAGTACTTC. Its translation is CASSHPPYEQYF.

The rearrangement links TRBV29-1 to TRBJ1-2, with D possibly matching TRBD1 (5 bases). Germline V lookup: CDR1 SQVTM, CDR2 ANQGSEA. Deletions cut 3 bases from V and 4 bases from J, with 9 bases between. The CDR3 is 12 amino acids. In DNA, the CDR3 is TGCAGCGTTGAGGCAGGGAGCTATGGCTACACCTTC. It codes for CSVEAGSYGYTF.

DNA of the CDR3: TGTGCCAGCTCCTCAACAGGGGCTTTCGGGGCCAACGTCCTGACTTTC. This codes for CASSSTGAFGANVLTF. The gene calls are TRBV18 and TRBJ2-6; 7 nucleotides match TRBD1. From germline, CDR1 is KGHSH and CDR2 LQKENI. V was clipped by 6 bases and J by 4 bases; unmatched bases: 9. The CDR3 consists of 16 residues.

The rearrangement uses TRBV6-5 and TRBJ1-5, with TRBD1 matching over 8 bases. Trimming cost V 7 bases and J 8 bases; bases outside gene matches: 7. The CDR3 loop spans 13 amino acids. Per the germline V gene, CDR1 is MNHEY and CDR2 is SVGAGI. The CDR3 bases are TGTGCCAGCAAGCAGGGGGCGAGGGAGCCCCAGCATTTT. This codes for CASKQGAREPQHF.

V and J are TRBV7-6 and TRBJ2-2; D tentatively fits TRBD1 or TRBD2 (9 bases each). The V end was cut by 5 bases, the J end by 3 bases, with 28 bases between. Germline V CDR1 and CDR2: SGHVS, FNYEAQ. The CDR3 has 20 residues. The CDR3 sequence is CASSPRQGGVAGGHTGELFF. The CDR3, as DNA: TGTGCCAGCAGCCCCCGACAGGGGGGCGTCGCGGGAGGGCACACCGGGGAGCTGTTTTTT.

V and J are TRBV18 and TRBJ2-3; TRBD1 is a possible D gene (5 bases). Germline CDR1 reads KGHSH; CDR2 reads LQKENI. V was shortened by 4 bases and J by 4 bases, with 12 bases between the two germline ends. This CDR3 has 14 residues. CDR3 nucleotides: TGTGCCAGCTCACGCGAACAGGTATCAGATACGCAGTATTTT. Its translation: CASSREQVSDTQYF.

Notes on this clone: Other DNA variants within this sample encode the same CDR3. The V and J genes are TRBV5-6 and TRBJ2-3, with a weak D call TRBD1 (6 bases). Germline lookup yields CDR1 SGHDT and CDR2 YYEEEE. The CDR3 spans 15 residues. Trimming removed 0 bases from V and 0 bases from J, with 8 bases in between. CDR3 amino acids: CASSLDRASTDTQYF. CDR3 in DNA: TGTGCCAGCAGCTTGGACAGGGCTAGCACAGATACGCAGTATTTT.

This rearrangement joins TRBV14 to TRBJ1-2, with a tentative D call TRBD1 (6 bases). Germline CDR1 reads SGHDN; CDR2 reads FVKESK. The CDR3 contains 14 residues. The V and J ends lost 2 bases and 1 base respectively, with 8 bases between them. The CDR3 reads CASSQTGNNYGYTF. The CDR3 coding sequence is TGTGCCAGCAGCCAAACAGGGAATAACTATGGCTACACCTTC.

The chain recombines TRBV4-1 with TRBJ2-3; D is unclear. V lost 4 bases to trimming and J lost 0 bases, with 8 bases between them. This CDR3 is built from 14 residues. CDR1 is MGHRA and CDR2 is YSYEKL in the germline V gene. DNA of the CDR3: TGCGCCAGCAGCCTAGTGACTAGCACAGATACGCAGTATTTT. Amino acids: CASSLVTSTDTQYF.

The rearrangement uses TRBV6-1 and TRBJ1-4, with no clear D. V lost 7 bases and J lost 7, with 10 bases in between. The germline gives CDR1 MNHNS, CDR2 SASEGT. There are 12 residues in the CDR3. CDR3 DNA sequence: TGTGCCAGCATGAGTCAAGGTGAAAAACTGTTTTTT. It encodes CASMSQGEKLFF.

With respect to this clone: A far larger clone is one nucleotide away, so this likely arose from a read error. This chain joins TRBV7-9 and TRBJ2-1; 7 bases are a match to TRBD1. The V gene end was trimmed by 0 bases and the J gene end by 8 bases; junction bases not matched to a gene: 10. The CDR3 is 16 amino acids. CDR1 and CDR2 from the germline V gene are SEHNR and FQNEAQ (reference sequence). CDR3 loop: CASSLATTGKVDEQFF. CDR3 nucleotide sequence: TGTGCCAGCAGCTTAGCGACGACAGGGAAGGTCGATGAGCAGTTCTTC.

This chain joins TRBV19 and TRBJ2-7, with TRBD2 identical over 12 bases. The CDR3 sequence is 14 residues long. V dropped 5 bases and J dropped 7; count of bases not matched to a gene: 6. The germline gives CDR1 LNHDA, CDR2 SQIVND (reference sequence). The CDR3, as DNA: TGTGCCAGTAGTGTCGGACTAGCGGGACGGGAGCAGTACTTC. This translates into CASSVGLAGREQYF.

This clone was counted a few times. The CDR3 loop is CASSGGWGQGTYEQYF. In DNA, the CDR3 is TGTGCCAGCAGCGGGGGTTGGGGACAGGGGACCTACGAGCAGTACTTC. The genes are TRBV9 and TRBJ2-7, with 10 bases aligning to TRBD1. The CDR3 is made up of 16 amino acids. The germline gives CDR1 SGDLS, CDR2 YYNGEE. V trimming: 3 bases; J trimming: 2 bases; junction bases outside the gene matches: 8.

The rearrangement joins TRBV7-2 to TRBJ2-5; unclear D gene. Trimming took off 1 base at V and 5 bases at J, with 11 bases between the two ends. The CDR3 spans 14 residues. CDR1 is SGHTA and CDR2 is FQGNSA in the germline V gene. The CDR3 DNA reads as TGTGCCAGCAGCTTAGTATCCCGCCTGGAGACCCAGTACTTC. This encodes CASSLVSRLETQYF. Full variable domain (remainder filled in from reference TRBV7-2 and TRBJ2-5): GAGVSQSPSNKVTEKGKDVELRCDPISGHTALYWYRQSLGQGLEFLIYFQGNSAPDKSGLPSDRFSAERTGGSVSTLTIQRTQQEDSAVYLCASSLVSRLETQYFGPGTRLLVL.

In regard to this clone: A single base separates this from a much larger clone, so it may be a read error. The V gene is TRBV5-6, the J gene TRBJ2-3; no clear D. From germline, CDR1 is SGHDT and CDR2 YYEEEE. The V end was cut by 3 bases, the J end by 0 bases, with 5 bases between. The CDR3 is 13 residues long. The CDR3 is CASSWASTDTQYF. The CDR3 DNA sequence: TGTGCCAGCAGCTGGGCTAGCACAGATACGCAGTATTTT.

The chain has TRBV10-2 and TRBJ1-2, with D perhaps TRBD1 (5 bases). The germline CDR1 and CDR2 sequences are WSHSY and SAAADI. Deletions cut 4 bases from V and 3 bases from J, with 18 bases between. The CDR3 has 16 residues. The CDR3 region has the DNA TGCGCCAGCAGTGGGGGTAGGGCAGGGATAGACTATGGCTACACCTTC. Translated, it gives CASSGGRAGIDYGYTF.

The chain recombines TRBV20-1 with TRBJ1-4; tentatively, D is TRBD1 (5 bases). The V gene's germline CDR1 is DFQATT and CDR2 SNEGSKA (reference sequence). The CDR3 length is 11 residues. Trimming stripped 4 bases from V and 12 bases from J, with 12 bases between. The CDR3 bases are TGCAGTGCTATTTCAGGGAAACAACTGTTTTTT. Translation: CSAISGKQLFF.

This chain links TRBV4-2 with TRBJ2-7; D uncertain. The CDR3 is made up of 15 amino acids. V shed 0 bases and J shed 0 bases, with 9 bases lying between them. CDR1 LGHNA and CDR2 YNFKEQ come from the germline V gene. In DNA, the CDR3 is TGTGCCAGCAGCCAAGAGTCGGATAACTCCTACGAGCAGTACTTC. Amino acid sequence: CASSQESDNSYEQYF.

This clone was counted once. The chain joins TRBV10-3 to TRBJ2-1; D might be TRBD1 (5 bases). Germline loops: CDR1 ENHRY, CDR2 SYGVKD. The V end was cut by 10 bases, the J end by 0 bases, with 22 bases between. This CDR3 contains 17 residues. CDR3 bases: TGTGCCACCAACAGGCGCGGCGGCAAGAGCTCCTACAATGAGCAGTTCTTC. Encoded protein: CATNRRGGKSSYNEQFF.

DNA of the CDR3: TGTGCCAGCAGTCCCGCGGGACGCCGGGGCGAGCAGTACTTC. Protein: CASSPAGRRGEQYF. J is TRBJ2-7 and V is TRBV27; D possibly corresponds to TRBD2 (6 bases). There are 14 residues in the CDR3. The germline CDR1 and CDR2 sequences are MNHEY and SMNVEV (reference sequence). V lost 5 bases to trimming and J lost 6 bases, with 17 bases between them.

The gene calls are TRBV11-2 and TRBJ2-5; 10 bases map to TRBD2. V gave up 1 base and J gave up 1 base; unmatched junction bases: 3. This CDR3 has 16 amino acids. CDR1 and CDR2 from the germline V gene are SGHAT and FQNNGV. This CDR3 reads CASSLGAGGPQETQYF. CDR3 DNA: TGTGCCAGCAGCTTAGGAGCGGGAGGGCCCCAAGAGACCCAGTACTTC.